A selection of T cell receptor beta chains follows, all from one sample in a study of blood T cell repertoires in COVID-19. Clones were read by immunoSEQ multiplex PCR, and TCRdb kept only the in-frame ones, dropping some. The sample contains 250,000 to 350,000 clones, around 90% of which appear only once. Input material: PBMCs or T cells enriched from blood (not recorded which). The source is a woman aged 45-65 years who had recovered from COVID-19. CDR3s include the opening cysteine and the closing phenylalanine or tryptophan. A D gene is named only where the DNA matches it firmly. A row's size may be missing; if present it is once, few, many or a size class.

J	D	size	V	CDR3	DNA
TRBJ1-2	.	.	TRBV2	CASSEGGFGTRNYGYTF	TGTGCCAGCAGTGAGGGTGGATTCGGGACACGAAACTATGGCTACACCTTC
TRBJ1-4	.	.	TRBV7-6	CASSLVRGANEKLFF	TGTGCCAGCAGCTTAGTCAGGGGAGCTAATGAAAAACTGTTTTTT
TRBJ1-3	TRBD1	.	TRBV29-1	CSVEGRGAIGNTIYF	TGCAGCGTTGAGGGCAGGGGGGCAATTGGAAACACCATATATTTT
TRBJ2-7	TRBD1	.	TRBV6-2/TRBV6-3	CASSNRGGVYEQYF	TGTGCCAGCAGTAACAGGGGCGGAGTATACGAGCAGTACTTC
TRBJ1-1	.	.	TRBV5-1	CASSLQGEAFF	TGCGCCAGCAGCTTGCAGGGAGAAGCTTTCTTT
TRBJ1-5	.	.	TRBV30	CAWSAAENQPQHF	TGTGCCTGGAGTGCTGCTGAGAATCAGCCCCAGCATTTT
TRBJ2-1	TRBD2	.	TRBV7-9	CASSLPSGRDNEQFF	TGTGCCAGCAGCTTACCCAGCGGGAGAGATAATGAGCAGTTCTTC
TRBJ2-3	TRBD2	once	TRBV7-3	CASSLELAGVKDTQYF	TGTGCCAGCAGCTTAGAGCTAGCGGGAGTCAAAGATACGCAGTATTTT
TRBJ1-1	.	once	TRBV7-6	CASSQGQNTEAFF	TGTGCCAGCAGCCAGGGACAGAACACTGAAGCTTTCTTT
TRBJ1-2	.	.	TRBV3-1/TRBV3-2	CASSLRHNYGYTF	TGTGCCAGCAGTTTAAGACATAACTATGGCTACACCTTC
TRBJ1-1	.	.	TRBV18	CASSSGVGTEAFF	TGTGCCAGCTCATCGGGGGTTGGAACTGAAGCTTTCTTT
TRBJ2-2	TRBD2	.	TRBV19	CASSIGAFGLANTGELFF	TGTGCCAGTAGTATAGGGGCCTTTGGACTAGCGAACACCGGGGAGCTGTTTTTT
TRBJ2-3	TRBD2	.	TRBV4-2	CASSQERLAGALGTDTQYF	TGTGCCAGCAGCCAAGAAAGACTAGCGGGAGCCTTGGGCACAGATACGCAGTATTTT
TRBJ2-1	.	.	TRBV30	CAWSVGGKQFF	TGTGCCTGGAGTGTAGGCGGGAAGCAGTTCTTC
TRBJ1-2	TRBD1	.	TRBV25-1	CASSDTTWTGSYGYTF	TGTGCCAGCAGTGACACAACTTGGACAGGGAGCTATGGCTACACCTTC
TRBJ2-5	.	.	TRBV30	CAWSGGRIVQETQYF	TGTGCCTGGAGTGGGGGCAGAATAGTCCAAGAGACCCAGTACTTC
TRBJ1-2	TRBD1	.	TRBV3-1/TRBV3-2	CASSPQAQGAGGYTF	TGTGCCAGCAGCCCTCAGGCACAGGGGGCAGGTGGCTACACCTTC
TRBJ1-1	TRBD1	.	TRBV5-5	CASSSARTGWNTEAFF	TGTGCCAGCAGCTCAGCCCGGACAGGGTGGAACACTGAAGCTTTCTTT
TRBJ1-1	.	.	TRBV19	CASSTQGYTEAFF	TGTGCCAGTAGTACTCAGGGGTACACTGAAGCTTTCTTT
TRBJ2-3	.	.	TRBV20-1	CSALIDTQYF	TGCAGTGCCCTTATAGATACGCAGTATTTT
TRBJ1-4	.	.	TRBV12-3/TRBV12-4	CASRQSIPEKLFF	TGTGCCAGCAGACAGTCGATTCCGGAAAAACTGTTTTTT
TRBJ1-1	.	.	TRBV24-1	CATCQVDTEAFF	TGTGCCACCTGCCAGGTTGACACTGAAGCTTTCTTT
TRBJ2-1	.	.	TRBV11-2	CASSLNGLHNEQFF	TGTGCCAGCAGCTTAAATGGACTACACAATGAGCAGTTCTTC
TRBJ1-1	.	.	TRBV4-1	CASSQSQNLRGTEAFF	TGCGCCAGCAGCCAATCCCAAAATCTCCGGGGCACTGAAGCTTTCTTT
TRBJ2-7	.	.	TRBV2	CASLLNLGDEQYF	TGTGCCAGTTTACTAAATCTAGGCGACGAGCAGTACTTC
TRBJ1-2	.	.	TRBV4-3	CASSQERDLIYGYTF	TGCGCCAGCAGCCAAGAGAGGGATCTGATCTATGGCTACACCTTC
TRBJ1-6	.	.	TRBV4-3	CASSQVVQGSSPLHF	TGCGCCAGCAGCCAAGTGGTCCAGGGATCTTCACCCCTCCACTTT
TRBJ1-5	.	.	TRBV28	CASRAGPRNQPQHF	TGTGCCAGCAGAGCGGGACCGAGGAATCAGCCCCAGCATTTT
TRBJ2-7	TRBD2	.	TRBV9	CASSPRLAEGYEQYF	TGTGCCAGCAGCCCTAGACTAGCAGAAGGCTACGAGCAGTACTTC
TRBJ1-6	.	few	TRBV28	CASSRRSRRGQGPTSSYNSPLHF	TGTGCCAGCAGTCGGCGTAGCCGGAGGGGCCAGGGCCCTACGAGCTCCTATAATTCACCCCTCCACTTT
TRBJ2-5	.	.	TRBV10-3	CAISDLSGGPQETQYF	TGTGCCATCAGTGATCTTAGCGGAGGCCCCCAAGAGACCCAGTACTTC
TRBJ2-1	TRBD1	.	TRBV5-1	CASSRDRAVNEQFF	TGCGCCAGTTCCCGGGACAGGGCGGTCAATGAGCAGTTCTTC
TRBJ1-1	.	many	TRBV7-9	CASSSTGSPLNTEAFF	TGTGCCAGCAGCTCGACAGGCAGCCCACTGAACACTGAAGCTTTCTTT
TRBJ1-3	.	.	TRBV6-2/TRBV6-3	CASSWTYYTASGNTIYF	TGTGCCAGCAGTTGGACTTATTATACGGCCTCTGGAAACACCATATATTTT
TRBJ2-7	TRBD2	.	TRBV19	CASSTQGLAGGEQYF	TGTGCCAGTAGTACCCAAGGACTAGCGGGAGGCGAGCAGTACTTC
TRBJ2-3	TRBD2	once	TRBV19	CASSGIFLAGGADTQYF	TGTGCCAGTAGTGGGATATTCCTAGCGGGAGGTGCAGATACGCAGTATTTT
TRBJ1-4	.	.	TRBV30	CAWRRRNEKLFF	TGTGCCTGGAGAAGGAGGAATGAAAAACTGTTTTTT
TRBJ2-1	.	.	TRBV28	CASSPDLSGEQFF	TGTGCCAGCAGTCCCGACCTCAGCGGGGAGCAGTTCTTC
TRBJ1-2	.	.	TRBV10-3	CAISDKSGTAINYGYTF	TGTGCCATCAGTGATAAAAGCGGGACCGCAATAAACTATGGCTACACCTTC
TRBJ2-1	TRBD2	.	TRBV11-3	CASSLLAGASNEQFF	TGTGCCAGCAGCTTATTAGCGGGAGCGAGCAATGAGCAGTTCTTC